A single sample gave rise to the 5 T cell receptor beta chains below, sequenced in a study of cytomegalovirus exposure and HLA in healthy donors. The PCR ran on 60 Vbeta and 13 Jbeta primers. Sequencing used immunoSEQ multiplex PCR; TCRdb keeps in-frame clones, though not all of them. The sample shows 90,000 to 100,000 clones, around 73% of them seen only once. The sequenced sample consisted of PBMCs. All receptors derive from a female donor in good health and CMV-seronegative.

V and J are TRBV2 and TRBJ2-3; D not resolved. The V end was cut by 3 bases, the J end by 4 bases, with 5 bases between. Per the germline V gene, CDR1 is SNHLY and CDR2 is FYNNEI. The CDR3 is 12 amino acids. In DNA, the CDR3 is TGTGCCAGCAGTGAGAGTGCAGATACGCAGTATTTT. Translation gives CASSESADTQYF.

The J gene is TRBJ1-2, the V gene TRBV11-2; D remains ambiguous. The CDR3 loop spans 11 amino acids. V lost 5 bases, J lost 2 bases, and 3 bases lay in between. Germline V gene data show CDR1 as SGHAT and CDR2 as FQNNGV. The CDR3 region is CASSLNYGYTF. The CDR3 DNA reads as TGTGCCAGCAGCCTCAACTATGGCTACACCTTC.

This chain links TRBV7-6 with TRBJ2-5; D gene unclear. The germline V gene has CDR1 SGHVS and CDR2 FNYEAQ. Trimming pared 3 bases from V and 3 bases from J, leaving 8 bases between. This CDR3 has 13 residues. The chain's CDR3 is CASSFQQKETQYF. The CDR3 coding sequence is TGTGCCAGCAGCTTTCAACAAAAAGAGACCCAGTACTTC.

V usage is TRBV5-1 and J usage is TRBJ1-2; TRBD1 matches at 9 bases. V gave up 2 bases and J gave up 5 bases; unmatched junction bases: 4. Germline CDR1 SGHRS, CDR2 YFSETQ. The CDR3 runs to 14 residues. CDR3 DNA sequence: TGCGCCAGCAGCTTTGGGACAGGGTCGTATGGCTACACCTTC. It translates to CASSFGTGSYGYTF. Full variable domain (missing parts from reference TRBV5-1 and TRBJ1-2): KAGVTQTPRYLIKTRGQQVTLSCSPISGHRSVSWYQQTPGQGLQFLFEYFSETQRNKGNFPGRFSGRQFSNSRSEMNVSTLELGDSALYLCASSFGTGSYGYTFGSGTRLTVV.

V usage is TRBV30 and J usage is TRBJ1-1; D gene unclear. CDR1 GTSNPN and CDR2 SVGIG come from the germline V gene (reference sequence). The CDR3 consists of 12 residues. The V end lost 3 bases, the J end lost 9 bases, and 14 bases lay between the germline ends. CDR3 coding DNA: TGTGCCTGGAGCTTTATAACTACTCAAGCTTTCTTT. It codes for CAWSFITTQAFF.